The clone carrying this T cell receptor (beta chain) was counted between two and nine times. The antigen is not known. This sample was included in a study of T-cell memory formation after mild COVID-19. Study details: TCR clusters largely stayed donor specific. The study's findings and limits: Among CD4+ contracting clones, most were CM and EM, and CD8+ ones EMRA. Pre-infection memory already had some responding clones, implying cross-reactive memory joined.

TCRdb passed the 5' RACE reads through MiXCR, listing each CDR3 protein once. Of 250,000 to 400,000 distinct CDR3 sequences in the sample, about 13% are singletons; the top ten hold approximately 22%. V lost 4 bases and J lost 9, with 21 bases in between. CDR3 size: 14 residues. CDR1 is DFQATT and CDR2 is SNEGSKA in the germline V gene (reference sequence). J is TRBJ2-5 and V is TRBV20-1; TRBD2 is a possible D gene (7 bases). This TCR was recovered from a man aged 18 to 29 who had mild COVID-19 (a few samples of this study predate the infection). Cell type and time point are not known. Sequenced input: PBMCs or a T cell subset sorted from them (not recorded which). CDR3: CSANEGGRLVAQYF. The CDR3 region has the DNA TGCAGTGCTAATGAGGGGGGGCGGCTAGTGGCCCAGTACTTC.